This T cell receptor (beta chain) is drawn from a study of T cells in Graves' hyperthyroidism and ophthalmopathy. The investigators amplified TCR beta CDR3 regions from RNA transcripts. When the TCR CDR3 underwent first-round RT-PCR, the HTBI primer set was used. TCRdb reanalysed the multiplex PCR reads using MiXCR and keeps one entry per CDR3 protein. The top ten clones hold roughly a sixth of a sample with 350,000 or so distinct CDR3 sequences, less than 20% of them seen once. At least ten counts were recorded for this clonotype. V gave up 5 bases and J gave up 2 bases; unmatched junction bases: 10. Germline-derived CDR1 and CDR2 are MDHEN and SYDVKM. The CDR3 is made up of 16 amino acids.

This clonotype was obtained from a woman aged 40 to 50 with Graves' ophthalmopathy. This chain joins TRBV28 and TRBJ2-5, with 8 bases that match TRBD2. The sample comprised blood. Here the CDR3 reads CASSPLGLVAQETQYF. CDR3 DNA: TGTGCCAGCAGTCCTCTGGGACTAGTGGCACAAGAGACCCAGTACTTC.